The clone carrying this TCR beta chain was picked up a small number of times. Its antigen is as yet unknown. The junction departs from the called germline gene at one end, perhaps through a read error. Individually, cDNA molecules had unique molecular identifiers attached to them. MiXCR was run by TCRdb on the 5' RACE reads, yielding one entry per CDR3 protein. This repertoire shows about 48,000 distinct CDR3 sequences, around a tenth found once; its top ten account for roughly 8.7%. This sample was taken from a study of early T cells in non-severe SARS-CoV-2 infection. Looking at the study overall: Sequencing input comprised bulk RNA from unsorted whole blood; chain pairing was not available.

Study-level points and caveats: Comparison of clonotypes with VDJdb favored anti-spike CD8 responses while missing private and CD4 specificities.

This clonotype was sampled from an adult who was a healthcare worker with PCR-confirmed SARS-CoV-2 infection or an uninfected control (not recorded which). Sequenced material: whole blood.

The CDR3 region is CASTQTAGNQPQHF. In DNA form, the CDR3 reads TGTGCCAGCACCCAGACAGCAGGCAACCAGCCCCAGCATTTT. V is TRBV6-1 and J is TRBJ1-5; TRBD1 is a possible D gene (5 bases). CDR3 size: 14 residues. Per germline, CDR1 MNHNS and CDR2 SASEGT.